The 3 T cell receptor beta chains presented below share a single source sample, sequenced in a study of T cell changes during pregnancy in multiple sclerosis. The data were produced by immunoSEQ multiplex PCR, yet TCRdb's version contains in-frame clones alone and is incomplete. The sample consists of about 75,000 clones, about 89% of them appearing once. Sequenced material: peripheral blood, taken in the first trimester of pregnancy. Every receptor here comes from a female donor in good health, enrolled as a control in a pregnancy study.

The V call is TRBV19, the J call TRBJ1-4, with no clear D. Trimming removed 7 bases at V and 7 bases at J, with 13 bases between. Germline V CDR1 and CDR2: LNHDA, SQIVND (reference sequence). The CDR3 totals 13 residues. The CDR3 bases are TGTGCCAGTACTCCCCCCGCCAGTGAAAAACTGTTTTTT. This translates into CASTPPASEKLFF.

The genes are TRBV28 and TRBJ2-5, with 8 bases matching TRBD1. This CDR3 comprises 14 residues. Germline V gives CDR1 MDHEN, CDR2 SYDVKM. V trimming: 2 bases; J trimming: 13 bases; junction bases outside the gene matches: 12. CDR3 DNA sequence: TGTGCCAGCAGTTTAAGGGACAGGACTCAGTTACGGTACTTC. It specifies CASSLRDRTQLRYF. Full variable domain (remainder filled in from reference TRBV28 and TRBJ2-5): DVKVTQSSRYLVKRTGEKVFLECVQDMDHENMFWYRQDPGLGLRLIYFSYDVKMKEKGDIPEGYSVSREKKERFSLILESASTNQTSMYLCASSLRDRTQLRYFGPGTRLLVL.

The chain employs TRBV7-2 and TRBJ2-3; TRBD2 agrees at 10 bases. The germline V gene encodes CDR1 SGHTA and CDR2 FQGNSA. The trim removed 1 base at V and 4 bases at J, leaving 2 bases unmatched. CDR3 length equals 15 residues. The CDR3 DNA follows: TGTGCCAGCAGCTTAGTAGCGGGAGGTTCAGATACGCAGTATTTT. Its protein is CASSLVAGGSDTQYF.